These 13 T cell receptor beta chains came from one sample sequenced in a study of blood T cells in healthy people across ages. It was with a sample-barcoded 5' primer and a J-beta primer mix that a second PCR of roughly 7 to 12 cycles was run. TCRdb ran MiXCR on the 5' RACE reads and lists one entry per CDR3 protein. Of hundreds of thousands of distinct CDR3 sequences listed, roughly three fifths are singletons. What was sequenced was blood. The receptors here all came from a middle-aged man in good health.

The chain employs TRBV3-1 and TRBJ1-4, with 7 bases matching TRBD1. This CDR3 is 17 amino acids long. CDR1 is LGHDT, CDR2 YNNKEL, per germline (reference sequence). J gave up 5 bases and V 1 base, and 10 bases lay outside the gene matches. CDR3 coding DNA: TGTGCCAGCAGCCAAGCCTTGTGGGACAGAGAGAATGAAAAACTGTTTTTT. It translates to CASSQALWDRENEKLFF.

This clonotype was seen a handful of times. The chain uses TRBV28 and TRBJ2-1, with TRBD2 as a possible D gene (6 bases). The CDR3 covers 17 residues. Germline values: CDR1 MDHEN, CDR2 SYDVKM. Trimming stripped 2 bases from V and 8 bases from J, with 22 bases between. The CDR3 loop reads CASSLPPPSVGNHEQFF. CDR3 nucleotide sequence: TGTGCCAGCAGTTTACCACCGCCTAGCGTTGGCAACCATGAGCAGTTCTTC. The full variable domain, with the rest looked up from reference TRBV28 and TRBJ2-1, is DVKVTQSSRYLVKRTGEKVFLECVQDMDHENMFWYRQDPGLGLRLIYFSYDVKMKEKGDIPEGYSVSREKKERFSLILESASTNQTSMYLCASSLPPPSVGNHEQFFGPGTRLTVL.

The genes are TRBV5-1 and TRBJ2-7; 11 bases agree with TRBD2. The germline CDR1 and CDR2 sequences are SGHRS and YFSETQ. CDR3 length: 14 amino acids. With 2 bases clipped from V and 5 bases from J, the junction kept 3 bases outside the gene matches. CDR3 sequence: CASSLSLAGDEQYF. Here the CDR3 DNA reads TGCGCCAGCAGCTTATCACTAGCGGGAGACGAGCAGTACTTC.

The rearrangement joins TRBV5-1 to TRBJ2-5; 9 bases fit TRBD1. The closer fit of TRBJ2-7 to the DNA end suggests the J call may be wrong. Germline CDR1 is SGHRS and CDR2 is YFSETQ. The CDR3 length is 14 residues. This CDR3 is CASSLMGQGSEQYF. As DNA, the CDR3 is TGCGCCAGCAGCTTGATGGGACAGGGCAGCGAGCAGTACTTC.

Only a few counts were recorded for this clonotype. V gene TRBV28 combines with J gene TRBJ2-1; no clear D gene. Germline V gene sequence: CDR1 MDHEN, CDR2 SYDVKM. The V gene lost 6 bases and the J gene lost 4 bases, with 7 bases spanning the gap. The CDR3 spans 12 residues. The CDR3 spells CASSWFYNEQFF. The CDR3, as DNA: TGTGCCAGCAGCTGGTTTTACAATGAGCAGTTCTTC.

This clonotype turned up a few times. J is TRBJ2-1 and V is TRBV29-1; 7 bases fit TRBD1. The CDR3 extends over 15 amino acids. From germline, CDR1 is SQVTM and CDR2 ANQGSEA. Trimming at V came to 5 bases and at J to 5 bases, leaving 12 bases not matched to a gene. CDR3 in amino acids: CSVTGAKGYDNEQFF. The CDR3 DNA reads TGCAGCGTTACAGGGGCTAAAGGTTATGACAATGAGCAGTTCTTC.

As for this clonotype: The limits of the CDR3 on the DNA are not certain, so only TCRdb's listed CDR3 is given. This sequence joins TRBV4-2 and TRBJ2-6; the listed D gene, TRBD2, was not tested against the DNA. Including both end residues, the CDR3 is 24 amino acids long. Germline CDR1 and CDR2: LGHNA and YNFKEQ. The CDR3 reads CASSRLDQGLEGYTFGSGTNVLTF.

V and J are TRBV12-3 or TRBV12-4 and TRBJ2-5; tentative D call: TRBD2 (6 bases). The CDR3 totals 13 residues. V lost 6 bases, J lost 1 base, and 9 bases lay in between. Here the CDR3 DNA reads TGTGCCAGCAGGGTCGGGAGCCAAGAGACCCAGTACTTC. Residues: CASRVGSQETQYF.

This clonotype was found once. The chain carries TRBV20-1 and TRBJ1-1; unclear D gene. CDR3 length: 14 residues. Germline V lookup: CDR1 DFQATT, CDR2 SNEGSKA (reference sequence). Between the trimmed V and J ends, which lost 5 bases and 2 bases, there was a span of 15 bases. The DNA of the CDR3 is TGCAGTGCTCCACCGGACGGGGTAAACACTGAAGCTTTCTTT. It specifies CSAPPDGVNTEAFF.

This rearrangement joins TRBV20-1 to TRBJ1-2, with D perhaps TRBD1 (5 bases). Germline V lookup: CDR1 DFQATT, CDR2 SNEGSKA (reference sequence). CDR3 length: 14 amino acids. The V gene lost 3 bases and the J gene lost 4 bases, with 15 bases spanning the gap. The CDR3 spells CSASRVGGAYGYTF. The CDR3 DNA follows: TGCAGTGCTAGTAGGGTGGGGGGTGCCTATGGCTACACCTTC.

The sample holds a few counts of this clonotype. V usage is TRBV2 and J usage is TRBJ1-5, with D perhaps matching TRBD1 (6 bases). The V end was cut by 8 bases, the J end by 6 bases, with 17 bases between. The CDR3 spans 14 residues. Germline CDR1 and CDR2: SNHLY and FYNNEI. CDR3 region: CASQTGAQAQPQHF. The CDR3 DNA sequence: TGTGCCAGCCAGACAGGTGCTCAGGCTCAGCCCCAGCATTTT.

V is TRBV6-5 and J is TRBJ2-6; D is ambiguous. Germline V gene sequence: CDR1 MNHEY, CDR2 SVGAGI. The CDR3 contains 15 residues. V was pared by 4 bases and J by 2 bases, with 9 bases between. The CDR3 DNA sequence: TGTGCCAGCAGTTCCAGCCCTACTGGGGCCAACGTCCTGACTTTC. Its translation: CASSSSPTGANVLTF.

The chain carries TRBV6-2 or TRBV6-3 and TRBJ2-7, with a tentative D call TRBD1 (6 bases). The CDR3 length is 17 residues. Germline V lookup: CDR1 MNHEY, CDR2 SVGEGT. The V end was cut by 0 bases, the J end by 7 bases, with 22 bases between. The CDR3 sequence is CASSYSPRDTAYNEQYF. In DNA, the CDR3 is TGTGCCAGCAGTTACTCCCCCCGGGACACCGCATACAATGAGCAGTACTTC.